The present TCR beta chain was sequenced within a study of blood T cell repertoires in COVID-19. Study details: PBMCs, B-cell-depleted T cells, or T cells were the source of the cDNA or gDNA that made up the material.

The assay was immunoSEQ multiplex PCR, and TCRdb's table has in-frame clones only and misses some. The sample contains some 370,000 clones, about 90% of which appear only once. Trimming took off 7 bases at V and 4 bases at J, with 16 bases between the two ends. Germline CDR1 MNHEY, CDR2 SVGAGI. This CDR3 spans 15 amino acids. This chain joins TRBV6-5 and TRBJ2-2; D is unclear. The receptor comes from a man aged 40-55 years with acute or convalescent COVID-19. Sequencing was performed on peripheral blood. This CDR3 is CASMVQRSSTGELFF. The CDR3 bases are TGTGCCAGCATGGTCCAGAGGTCGAGCACCGGGGAGCTGTTTTTT.